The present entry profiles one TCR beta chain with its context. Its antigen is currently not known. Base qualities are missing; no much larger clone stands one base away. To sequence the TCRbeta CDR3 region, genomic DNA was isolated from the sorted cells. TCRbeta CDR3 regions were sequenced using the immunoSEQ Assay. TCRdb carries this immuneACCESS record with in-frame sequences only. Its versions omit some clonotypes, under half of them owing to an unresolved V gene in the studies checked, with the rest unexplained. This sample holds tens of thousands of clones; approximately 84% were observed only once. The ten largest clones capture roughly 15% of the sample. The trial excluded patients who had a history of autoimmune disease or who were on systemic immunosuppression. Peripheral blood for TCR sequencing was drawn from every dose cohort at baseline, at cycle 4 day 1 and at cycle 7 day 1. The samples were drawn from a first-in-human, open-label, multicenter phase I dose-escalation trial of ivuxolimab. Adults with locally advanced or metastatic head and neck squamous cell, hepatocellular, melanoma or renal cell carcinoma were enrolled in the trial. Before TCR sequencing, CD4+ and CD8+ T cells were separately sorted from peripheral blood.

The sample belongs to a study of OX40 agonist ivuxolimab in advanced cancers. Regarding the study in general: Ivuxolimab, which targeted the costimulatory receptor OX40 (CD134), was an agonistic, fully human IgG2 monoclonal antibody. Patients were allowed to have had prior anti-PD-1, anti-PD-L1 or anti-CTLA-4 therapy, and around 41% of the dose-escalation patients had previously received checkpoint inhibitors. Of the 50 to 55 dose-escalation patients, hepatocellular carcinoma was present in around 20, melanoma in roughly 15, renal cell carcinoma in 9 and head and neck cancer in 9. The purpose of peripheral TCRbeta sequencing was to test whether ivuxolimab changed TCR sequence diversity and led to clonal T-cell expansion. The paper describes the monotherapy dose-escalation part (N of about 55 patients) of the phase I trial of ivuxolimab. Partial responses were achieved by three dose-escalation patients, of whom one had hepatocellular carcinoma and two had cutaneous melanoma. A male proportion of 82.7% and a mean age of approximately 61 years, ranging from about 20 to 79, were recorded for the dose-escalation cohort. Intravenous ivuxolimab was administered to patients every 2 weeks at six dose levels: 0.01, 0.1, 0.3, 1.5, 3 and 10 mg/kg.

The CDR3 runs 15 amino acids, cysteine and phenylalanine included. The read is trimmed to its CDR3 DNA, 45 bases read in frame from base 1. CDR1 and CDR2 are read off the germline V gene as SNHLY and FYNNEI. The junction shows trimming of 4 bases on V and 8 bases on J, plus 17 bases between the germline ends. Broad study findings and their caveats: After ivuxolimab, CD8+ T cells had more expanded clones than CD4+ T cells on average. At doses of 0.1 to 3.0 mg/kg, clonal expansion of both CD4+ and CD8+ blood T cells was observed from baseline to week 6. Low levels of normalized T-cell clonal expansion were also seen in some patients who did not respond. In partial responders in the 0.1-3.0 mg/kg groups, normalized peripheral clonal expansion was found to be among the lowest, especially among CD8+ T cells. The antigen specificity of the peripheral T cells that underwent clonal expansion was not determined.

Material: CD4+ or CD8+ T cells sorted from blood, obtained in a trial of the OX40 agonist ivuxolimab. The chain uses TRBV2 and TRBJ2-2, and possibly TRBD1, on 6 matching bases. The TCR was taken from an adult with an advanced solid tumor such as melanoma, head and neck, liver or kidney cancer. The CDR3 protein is CASSGTLGAIGELFF. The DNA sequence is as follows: TGTGCCAGCAGTGGGACTCTGGGGGCCATAGGGGAGCTGTTTTTT.